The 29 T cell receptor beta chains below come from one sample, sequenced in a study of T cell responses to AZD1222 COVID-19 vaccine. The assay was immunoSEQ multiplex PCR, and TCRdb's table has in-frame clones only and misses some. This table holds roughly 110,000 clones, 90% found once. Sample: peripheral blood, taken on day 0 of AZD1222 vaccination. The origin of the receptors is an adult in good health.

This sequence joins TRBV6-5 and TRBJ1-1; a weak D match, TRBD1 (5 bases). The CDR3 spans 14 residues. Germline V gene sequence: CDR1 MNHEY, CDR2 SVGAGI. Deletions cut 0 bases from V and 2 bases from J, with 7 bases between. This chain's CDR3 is CASSYSRDNTEAFF. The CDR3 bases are TGTGCCAGCAGTTACTCGCGGGACAACACTGAAGCTTTCTTT.

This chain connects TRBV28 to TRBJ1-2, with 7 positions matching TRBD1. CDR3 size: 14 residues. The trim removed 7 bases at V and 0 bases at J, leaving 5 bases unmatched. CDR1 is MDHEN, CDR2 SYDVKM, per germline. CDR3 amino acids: CASNPDRTNYGYTF. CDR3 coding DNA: TGTGCCAGCAACCCGGACAGGACTAACTATGGCTACACCTTC.

As DNA, the CDR3 is TGTGCCAGCAGGGACACCTACTCTGGAAACACCATATATTTT. It codes for CASRDTYSGNTIYF. This rearrangement joins TRBV7-9 to TRBJ1-3, with D possibly TRBD1 on 5 matching bases. Trimming pared 6 bases from V and 0 bases from J, leaving 9 bases between. This CDR3 region has 14 residues. The V gene's germline CDR1 is SEHNR and CDR2 FQNEAQ (reference sequence).

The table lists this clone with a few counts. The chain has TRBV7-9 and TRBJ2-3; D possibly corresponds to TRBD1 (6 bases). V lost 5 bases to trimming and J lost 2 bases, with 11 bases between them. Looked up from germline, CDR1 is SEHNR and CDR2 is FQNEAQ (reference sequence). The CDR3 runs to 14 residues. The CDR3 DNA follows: TGTGCCAGCAGCATCGGACAGCTCACAGATACGCAGTATTTT. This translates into CASSIGQLTDTQYF.

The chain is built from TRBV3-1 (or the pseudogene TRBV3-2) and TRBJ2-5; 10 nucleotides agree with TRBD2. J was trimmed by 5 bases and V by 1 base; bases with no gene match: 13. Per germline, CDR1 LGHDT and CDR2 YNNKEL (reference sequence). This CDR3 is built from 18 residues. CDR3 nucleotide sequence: TGTGCCAGCAGCCAAGCAGCCAGCGGGAGGGGAAGAAGGGAGACCCAGTACTTC. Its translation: CASSQAASGRGRRETQYF.

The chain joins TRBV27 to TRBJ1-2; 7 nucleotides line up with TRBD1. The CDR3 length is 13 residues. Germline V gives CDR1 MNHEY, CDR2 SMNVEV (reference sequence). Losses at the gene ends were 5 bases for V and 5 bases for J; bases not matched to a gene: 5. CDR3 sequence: CASSLTGVYGYTF. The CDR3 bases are TGTGCCAGCAGTCTCACAGGGGTTTATGGCTACACCTTC.

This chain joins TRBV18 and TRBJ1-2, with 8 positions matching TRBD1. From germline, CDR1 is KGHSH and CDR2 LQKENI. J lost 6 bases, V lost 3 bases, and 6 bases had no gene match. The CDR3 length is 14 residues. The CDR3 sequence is CASSPEGQGDGYTF. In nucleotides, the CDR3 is TGTGCCAGCTCACCGGAAGGACAGGGAGATGGCTACACCTTC.

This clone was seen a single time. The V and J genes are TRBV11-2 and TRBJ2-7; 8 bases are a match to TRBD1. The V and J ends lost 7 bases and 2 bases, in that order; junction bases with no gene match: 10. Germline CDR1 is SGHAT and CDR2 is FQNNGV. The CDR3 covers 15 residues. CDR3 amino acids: CASTNGDRRTYEQYF. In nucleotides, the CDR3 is TGTGCCAGCACCAATGGGGACAGGAGAACCTACGAGCAGTACTTC.

CDR3 sequence (DNA): TGTGCAAACCGGGGGGCAGCAAACACTGAAGCTTTCTTT. Amino acids: CANRGAANTEAFF. The chain couples TRBV28 to TRBJ1-1; the D gene is possibly TRBD1 (6 bases). Looked up from germline, CDR1 is MDHEN and CDR2 is SYDVKM. The CDR3 contains 13 residues.

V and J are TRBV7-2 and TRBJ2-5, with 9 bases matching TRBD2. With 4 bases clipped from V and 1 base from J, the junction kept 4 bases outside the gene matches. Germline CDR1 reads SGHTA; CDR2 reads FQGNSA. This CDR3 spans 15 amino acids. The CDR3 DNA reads TGTGCCAGCAGCTCCCGCGGGAGGGCCCAAGAGACCCAGTACTTC. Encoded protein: CASSSRGRAQETQYF.

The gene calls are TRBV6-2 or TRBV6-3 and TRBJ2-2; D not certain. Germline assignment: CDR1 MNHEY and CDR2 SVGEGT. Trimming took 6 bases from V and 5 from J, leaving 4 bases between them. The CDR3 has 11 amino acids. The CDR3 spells CASSATGELFF. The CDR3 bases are TGTGCCAGCAGCGCGACCGGGGAGCTGTTTTTT.

The CDR3 DNA follows: TGTGCCAGCAGTGAAGGAAGGGGCTGGATCACCGGGGAGCTGTTTTTT. Residues: CASSEGRGWITGELFF. The J gene is TRBJ2-2, the V gene TRBV25-1, with D maybe TRBD1 (5 bases). Germline CDR1 reads MGHDK; CDR2 reads SYGVNS. This CDR3 comprises 16 residues. The V end was cut by 2 bases, the J end by 4 bases, with 14 bases between.

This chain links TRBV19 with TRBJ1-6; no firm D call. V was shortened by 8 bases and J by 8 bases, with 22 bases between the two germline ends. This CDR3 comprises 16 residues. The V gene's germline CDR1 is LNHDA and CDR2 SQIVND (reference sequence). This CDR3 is CASGRRRFNVDSPLHF. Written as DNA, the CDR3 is TGTGCCAGTGGGAGGCGGCGGTTCAATGTTGATTCACCCCTCCACTTT.

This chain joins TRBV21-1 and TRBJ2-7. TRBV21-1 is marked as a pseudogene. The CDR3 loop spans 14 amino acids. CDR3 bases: TGTGCCAGCAGCAAGGTCTTTCGTCCCTACGAGCAGTACTTC. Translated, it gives CASSKVFRPYEQYF.

The DNA for the CDR3 is TGTGCCAGCAGCAGGGGGTCGGGCCCCTGGCACGAGCAGTACTTC. This translates into CASSRGSGPWHEQYF. The chain employs TRBV5-5 and TRBJ2-7; perhaps TRBD1 as D (6 bases). The V gene lost 4 bases and the J gene lost 5 bases, with 19 bases spanning the gap. The CDR3 has 15 amino acids. Germline V gene lookup returns CDR1 SGHKS and CDR2 YYEKEE (reference sequence).

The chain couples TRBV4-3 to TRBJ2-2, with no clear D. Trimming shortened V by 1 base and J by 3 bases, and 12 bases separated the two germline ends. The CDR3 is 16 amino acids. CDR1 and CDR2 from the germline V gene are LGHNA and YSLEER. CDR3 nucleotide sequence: TGCGCCAGCAGCCAAGTAGGCAGTTCTTACACCGGGGAGCTGTTTTTT. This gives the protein CASSQVGSSYTGELFF.

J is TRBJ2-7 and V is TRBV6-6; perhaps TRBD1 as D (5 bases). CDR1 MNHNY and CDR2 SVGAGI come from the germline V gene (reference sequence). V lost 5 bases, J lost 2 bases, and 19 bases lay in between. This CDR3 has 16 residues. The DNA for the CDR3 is TGTGCCAGCAGTCGATATTCCCATCAGGGAACCTACGAGCAGTACTTC. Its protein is CASSRYSHQGTYEQYF.

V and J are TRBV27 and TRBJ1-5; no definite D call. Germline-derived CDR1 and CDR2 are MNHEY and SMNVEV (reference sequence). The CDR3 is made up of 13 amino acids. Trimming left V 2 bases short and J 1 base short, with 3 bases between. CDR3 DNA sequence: TGTGCCAGCAGTTTAACGAGCAATCAGCCCCAGCATTTT. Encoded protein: CASSLTSNQPQHF.

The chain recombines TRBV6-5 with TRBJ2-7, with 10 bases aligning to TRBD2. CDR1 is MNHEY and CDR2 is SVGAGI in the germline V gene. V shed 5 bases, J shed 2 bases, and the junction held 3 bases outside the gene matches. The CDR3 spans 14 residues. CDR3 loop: CASSLTSGTYEQYF. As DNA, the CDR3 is TGTGCCAGCAGTCTAACTAGCGGGACCTACGAGCAGTACTTC.

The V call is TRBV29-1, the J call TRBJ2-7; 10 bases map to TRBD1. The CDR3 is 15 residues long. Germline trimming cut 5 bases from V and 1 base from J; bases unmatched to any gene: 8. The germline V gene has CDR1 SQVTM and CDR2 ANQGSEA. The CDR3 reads CSVLTGTGDSYEQYF. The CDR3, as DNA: TGCAGCGTTTTAACCGGGACAGGGGATTCCTACGAGCAGTACTTC.

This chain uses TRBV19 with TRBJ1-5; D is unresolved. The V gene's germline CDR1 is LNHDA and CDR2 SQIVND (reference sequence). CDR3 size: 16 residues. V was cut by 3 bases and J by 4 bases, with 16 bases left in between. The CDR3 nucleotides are TGTGCCAGTAGTATGAGAGGGCAGGCGGGTAATCAGCCCCAGCATTTT. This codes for CASSMRGQAGNQPQHF.

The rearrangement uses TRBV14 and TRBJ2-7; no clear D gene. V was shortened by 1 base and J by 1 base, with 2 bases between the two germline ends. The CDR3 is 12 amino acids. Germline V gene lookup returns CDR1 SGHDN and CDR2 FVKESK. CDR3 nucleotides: TGTGCCAGCAGCCAAGTGTCCTACGAGCAGTACTTC. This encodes CASSQVSYEQYF. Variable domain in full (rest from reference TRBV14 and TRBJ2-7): EAGVTQFPSHSVIEKGQTVTLRCDPISGHDNLYWYRRVMGKEIKFLLHFVKESKQDESGMPNNRFLAERTGGTYSTLKVQPAELEDSGVYFCASSQVSYEQYFGPGTRLTVT.

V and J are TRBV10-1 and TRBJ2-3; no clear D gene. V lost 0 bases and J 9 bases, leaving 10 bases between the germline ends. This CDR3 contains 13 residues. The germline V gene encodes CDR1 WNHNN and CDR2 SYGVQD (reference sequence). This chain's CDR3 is CASSESSSRTQYF. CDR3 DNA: TGCGCCAGCAGTGAGTCCAGTTCGAGAACGCAGTATTTT.

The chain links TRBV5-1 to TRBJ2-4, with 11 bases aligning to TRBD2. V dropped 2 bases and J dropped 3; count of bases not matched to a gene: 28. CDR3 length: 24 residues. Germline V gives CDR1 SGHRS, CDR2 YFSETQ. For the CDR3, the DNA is TGCGCCAGCAGCTTCGGGTCGTATTTCGTCACTAGCGGGAGCGATGATAGTGGCAAAAACATTCAGTACTTC. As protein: CASSFGSYFVTSGSDDSGKNIQYF.

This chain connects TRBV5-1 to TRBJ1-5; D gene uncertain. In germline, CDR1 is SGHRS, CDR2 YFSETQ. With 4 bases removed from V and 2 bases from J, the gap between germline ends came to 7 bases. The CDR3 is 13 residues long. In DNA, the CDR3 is TGCGCCAGCAGCAAGGAGGGCAATCAGCCCCAGCATTTT. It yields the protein CASSKEGNQPQHF.

This CDR3 is CASSLWTGTEAFF. The CDR3 DNA sequence: TGTGCCAGCAGCCTCTGGACTGGGACTGAAGCTTTCTTT. This chain connects TRBV5-4 to TRBJ1-1; no clear D. CDR3 length: 13 amino acids. In germline, CDR1 is SGHNT, CDR2 YYREEE (reference sequence). V was trimmed by 4 bases and J by 5 bases, leaving 12 bases between them.

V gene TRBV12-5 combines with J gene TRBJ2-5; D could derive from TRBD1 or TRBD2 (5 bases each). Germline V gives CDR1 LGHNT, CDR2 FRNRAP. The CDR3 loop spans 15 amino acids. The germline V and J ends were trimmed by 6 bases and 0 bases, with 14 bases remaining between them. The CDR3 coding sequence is TGTGCTAGTGGGTCCGGGACCGTTGACCAAGAGACCCAGTACTTC. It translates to CASGSGTVDQETQYF.

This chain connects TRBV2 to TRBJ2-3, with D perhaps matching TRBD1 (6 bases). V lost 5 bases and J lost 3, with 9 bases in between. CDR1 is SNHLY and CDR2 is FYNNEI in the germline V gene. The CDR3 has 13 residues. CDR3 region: CASSRRGTDTQYF. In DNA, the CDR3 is TGTGCCAGCAGTCGCAGGGGAACAGATACGCAGTATTTT.

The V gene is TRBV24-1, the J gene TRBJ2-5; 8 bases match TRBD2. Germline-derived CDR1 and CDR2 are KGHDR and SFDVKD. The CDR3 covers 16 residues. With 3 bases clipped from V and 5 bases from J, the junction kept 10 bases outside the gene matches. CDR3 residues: CATSDPGGGRRETQYF. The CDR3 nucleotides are TGTGCCACCAGTGATCCGGGAGGGGGGAGGCGGGAGACCCAGTACTTC.